One and the same sample provided the 14 T cell receptor beta chains below, sequenced in a study of T cell responses to AZD1222 COVID-19 vaccine. Method: immunoSEQ multiplex PCR; TCRdb's copy keeps in-frame clones and lacks some. The profile shows 95,000 to 150,000 clones, 85% to 90% of them singletons. This specimen was peripheral blood, taken on day 0 of AZD1222 vaccination. These receptors were collected from an adult in good health.

A few counts support this clone. The gene calls are TRBV4-3 and TRBJ1-4; no firm D call. The CDR3 extends over 16 amino acids. The germline V gene has CDR1 LGHNA and CDR2 YSLEER. Trimming pared 0 bases from V and 7 bases from J, leaving 15 bases between. This CDR3 reads CASSQDWNSRSEKLFF. CDR3 DNA: TGCGCCAGCAGCCAAGATTGGAACAGCAGGTCTGAAAAACTGTTTTTT.

This rearrangement joins TRBV10-3 to TRBJ2-1; 8 bases match TRBD2. In germline, CDR1 is ENHRY, CDR2 SYGVKD. The CDR3 consists of 16 residues. V gave up 7 bases and J gave up 0 bases; unmatched junction bases: 8. This chain's CDR3 is CAITPTSVSSYNEQFF. As DNA, the CDR3 is TGTGCCATCACTCCGACTAGCGTAAGCTCCTACAATGAGCAGTTCTTC.

The chain couples TRBV6-2 or TRBV6-3 to TRBJ2-7; D not certain. The length of the CDR3 is 13 residues. Per germline, CDR1 MNHEY and CDR2 SVGEGT. The ends were cut back, 4 bases at V and 1 base at J, with 8 bases in the middle. The CDR3 spells CASSWKGSYEQYF. The DNA for the CDR3 is TGTGCCAGCAGTTGGAAGGGTTCCTACGAGCAGTACTTC.

The rearrangement uses TRBV5-8 and TRBJ1-6; a possible D gene is TRBD1 (6 bases). CDR1 and CDR2 from the germline V gene are SGHTS and YDEGEE. This CDR3 region has 14 residues. Trimming shortened V by 2 bases and J by 4 bases, and 7 bases separated the two germline ends. CDR3 residues: CASSFRGYNSPLHF. CDR3 nucleotide sequence: TGTGCCAGCAGCTTTAGGGGGTATAATTCACCCCTCCACTTT.

This chain links TRBV7-9 with TRBJ1-3; TRBD1 might be the D (6 bases). Trimming left V 5 bases short and J 0 bases short, with 20 bases between. CDR1 and CDR2 (germline): SEHNR, FQNEAQ (reference sequence). This CDR3 contains 18 residues. The CDR3 DNA is TGTGCCAGCAGCCCGTCCACCGGGACAACAAGCTCTGGAAACACCATATATTTT. It yields the protein CASSPSTGTTSSGNTIYF. Drawing the rest from reference TRBV7-9 and TRBJ1-3, the complete variable domain is DTGVSQNPRHKITKRGQNVTFRCDPISEHNRLYWYRQTLGQGPEFLTYFQNEAQLEKSRLLSDRFSAERPKGSFSTLEIQRTEQGDSAMYLCASSPSTGTTSSGNTIYFGEGSWLTVV.

The DNA for the CDR3 is TGTGCCAGCAGTGTTCTACAAGCACGGAGTTCCTACGAGCAGTACTTC. Its protein is CASSVLQARSSYEQYF. The chain links TRBV6-1 to TRBJ2-7; D is ambiguous. The V gene's germline CDR1 is MNHNS and CDR2 SASEGT. Trimming took 4 bases from V and 1 from J, leaving 17 bases between them. CDR3 size: 16 residues.

The chain links TRBV6-5 to TRBJ1-1, with D unresolved. The CDR3 totals 12 residues. V lost 1 base and J 5 bases, leaving 5 bases between the germline ends. Germline assignment: CDR1 MNHEY and CDR2 SVGAGI. The CDR3 sequence is CASSYLMTEAFF. The CDR3 DNA is TGTGCCAGCAGTTACTTAATGACTGAAGCTTTCTTT.

CDR3 DNA: TGCGCCAGCAGCCACGCTCAGGGCATTGGCGAGCAGTACTTC. It specifies CASSHAQGIGEQYF. V is TRBV5-1 and J is TRBJ2-7; maybe TRBD1 (5 bases). The CDR3 runs 14 residues. Trimming took off 4 bases at V and 6 bases at J, with 17 bases between the two ends. Germline assignment: CDR1 SGHRS and CDR2 YFSETQ.

The chain employs TRBV12-3 or TRBV12-4 and TRBJ1-1; the D is unclear. The CDR3 covers 13 residues. V was cut by 1 base and J by 3 bases, with 6 bases left in between. CDR3 nucleotides: TGTGCCAGCAGTTTAGGGCGCTACACTGAAGCTTTCTTT. Its protein is CASSLGRYTEAFF.

The chain couples TRBV9 to TRBJ2-7; the match to TRBD2 covers 9 bases. Germline loops: CDR1 SGDLS, CDR2 YYNGEE. V was clipped by 1 base and J by 7 bases; unmatched bases: 9. The CDR3 sequence is 15 residues long. CDR3 amino acids: CASSVLGGGADEQYF. CDR3 DNA: TGTGCCAGCAGCGTATTGGGCGGGGGGGCCGATGAGCAGTACTTC.

V usage is TRBV28 and J usage is TRBJ2-7; D might be TRBD2 (6 bases). The V gene's germline CDR1 is MDHEN and CDR2 SYDVKM. Trimming cost V 0 bases and J 0 bases, with 18 bases left between them. The CDR3 runs 18 residues. Here the CDR3 DNA reads TGTGCCAGCAGTTTATGGGCTTCCCGGTCGGGGGTCTCCTACGAGCAGTACTTC. Translating gives CASSLWASRSGVSYEQYF. Combining the CDR3 with reference TRBV28 and TRBJ2-7 gives the whole variable domain DVKVTQSSRYLVKRTGEKVFLECVQDMDHENMFWYRQDPGLGLRLIYFSYDVKMKEKGDIPEGYSVSREKKERFSLILESASTNQTSMYLCASSLWASRSGVSYEQYFGPGTRLTVT.

V and J are TRBV10-1 and TRBJ2-7; 9 bases are shared with TRBD1. Germline V CDR1 and CDR2: WNHNN, SYGVQD (reference sequence). The CDR3 is 17 residues long. V lost 5 bases to trimming and J lost 4 bases; unmatched junction nucleotides: 15. CDR3 residues: CASSPVTGTGRWYEQYF. DNA of the CDR3: TGCGCCAGCAGTCCCGTAACCGGGACAGGGCGATGGTACGAGCAGTACTTC.

The gene calls are TRBV7-9 and TRBJ2-5; TRBD2 might be the D (7 bases). The CDR3 covers 14 residues. Germline assignment: CDR1 SEHNR and CDR2 FQNEAQ (reference sequence). Trimming cost V 7 bases and J 4 bases, with 16 bases left between them. CDR3 sequence (DNA): TGTGCCAGCATGGGGGGGGGCTTCGGAGAGACCCAGTACTTC. Its protein is CASMGGGFGETQYF.

The gene calls are TRBV2 and TRBJ2-4; 7 bases agree with TRBD2. Per the germline V gene, CDR1 is SNHLY and CDR2 is FYNNEI. V shed 4 bases, J shed 15 bases, and the junction held 6 bases outside the gene matches. The length of the CDR3 is 11 residues. In nucleotides, the CDR3 is TGTGCCAGCAGTGGACGGGAGGAAAGGTACTTC. Amino acid sequence: CASSGREERYF.